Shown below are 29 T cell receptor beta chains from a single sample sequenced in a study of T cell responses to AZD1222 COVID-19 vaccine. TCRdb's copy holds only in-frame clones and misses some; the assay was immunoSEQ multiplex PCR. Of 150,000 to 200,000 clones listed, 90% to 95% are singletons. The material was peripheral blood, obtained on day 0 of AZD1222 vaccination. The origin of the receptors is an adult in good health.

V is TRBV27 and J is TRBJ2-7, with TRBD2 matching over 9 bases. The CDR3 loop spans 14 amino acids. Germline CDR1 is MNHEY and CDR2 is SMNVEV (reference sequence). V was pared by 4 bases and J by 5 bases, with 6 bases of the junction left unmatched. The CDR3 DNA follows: TGTGCCAGCAGTTCGGGACTAGCTGTGAACGAGCAGTACTTC. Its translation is CASSSGLAVNEQYF.

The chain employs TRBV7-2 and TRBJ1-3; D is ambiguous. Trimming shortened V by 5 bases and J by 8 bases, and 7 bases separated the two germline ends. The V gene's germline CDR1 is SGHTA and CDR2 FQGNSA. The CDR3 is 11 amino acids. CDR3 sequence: CASSPRYTIYF. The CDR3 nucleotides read TGTGCCAGCAGCCCCCGATACACCATATATTTT.

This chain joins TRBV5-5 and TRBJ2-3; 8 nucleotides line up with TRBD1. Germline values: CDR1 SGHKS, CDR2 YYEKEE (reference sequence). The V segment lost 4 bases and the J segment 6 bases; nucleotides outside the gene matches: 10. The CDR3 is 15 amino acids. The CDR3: CASSPEGRGLDTQYF. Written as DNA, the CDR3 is TGTGCCAGCAGCCCCGAGGGCAGGGGGCTGGATACGCAGTATTTT.

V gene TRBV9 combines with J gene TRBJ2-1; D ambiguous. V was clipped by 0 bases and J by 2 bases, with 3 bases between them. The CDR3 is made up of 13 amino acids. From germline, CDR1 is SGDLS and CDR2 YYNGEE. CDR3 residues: CASSVGAYNEQFF. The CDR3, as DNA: TGTGCCAGCAGCGTAGGCGCCTACAATGAGCAGTTCTTC.

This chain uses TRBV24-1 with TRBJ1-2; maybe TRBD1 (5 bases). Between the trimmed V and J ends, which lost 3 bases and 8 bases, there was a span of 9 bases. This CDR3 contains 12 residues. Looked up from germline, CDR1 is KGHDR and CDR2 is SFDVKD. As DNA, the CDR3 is TGTGCCACCAGTGATGACAGAGGCGGCTACACCTTC. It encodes CATSDDRGGYTF.

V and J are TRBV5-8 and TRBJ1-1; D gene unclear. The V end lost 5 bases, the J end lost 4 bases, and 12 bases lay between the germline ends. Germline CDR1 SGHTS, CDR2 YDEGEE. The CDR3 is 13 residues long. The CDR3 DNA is TGTGCCAGCAGTTTTGCCGCCCGCACTGAAGCTTTCTTT. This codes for CASSFAARTEAFF.

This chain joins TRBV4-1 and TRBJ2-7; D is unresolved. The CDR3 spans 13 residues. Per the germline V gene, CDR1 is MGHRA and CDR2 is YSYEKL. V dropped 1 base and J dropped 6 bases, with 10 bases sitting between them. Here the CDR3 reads CASSQVGPREQYF. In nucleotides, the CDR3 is TGCGCCAGCAGCCAAGTTGGACCTCGCGAGCAGTACTTC.

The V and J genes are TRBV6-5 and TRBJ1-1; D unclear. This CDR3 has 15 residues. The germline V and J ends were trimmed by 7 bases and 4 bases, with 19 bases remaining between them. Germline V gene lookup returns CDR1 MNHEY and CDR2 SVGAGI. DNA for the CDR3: TGTGCCAGCAAGGCTCCGGGGTTCTCGGGCACTGAAGCTTTCTTT. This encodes CASKAPGFSGTEAFF.

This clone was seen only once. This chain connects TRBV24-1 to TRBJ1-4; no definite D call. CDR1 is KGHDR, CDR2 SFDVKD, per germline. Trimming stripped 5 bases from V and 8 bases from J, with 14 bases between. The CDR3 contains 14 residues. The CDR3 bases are TGTGCCACCAGTGGGAAGTTACCCAACGAAAAACTGTTTTTT. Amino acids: CATSGKLPNEKLFF.

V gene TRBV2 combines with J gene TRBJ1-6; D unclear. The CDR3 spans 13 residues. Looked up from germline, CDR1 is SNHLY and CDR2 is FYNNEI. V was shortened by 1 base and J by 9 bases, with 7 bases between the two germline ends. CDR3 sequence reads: CASSEGDFSPLHF. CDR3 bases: TGTGCCAGCAGTGAAGGGGATTTTTCACCCCTCCACTTT.

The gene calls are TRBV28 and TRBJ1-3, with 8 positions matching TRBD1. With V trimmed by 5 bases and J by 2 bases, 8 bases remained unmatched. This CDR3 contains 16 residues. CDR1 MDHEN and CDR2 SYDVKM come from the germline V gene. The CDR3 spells CASSQRTGLPGNTIYF. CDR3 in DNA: TGTGCCAGCAGTCAAAGGACAGGGCTTCCTGGAAACACCATATATTTT.

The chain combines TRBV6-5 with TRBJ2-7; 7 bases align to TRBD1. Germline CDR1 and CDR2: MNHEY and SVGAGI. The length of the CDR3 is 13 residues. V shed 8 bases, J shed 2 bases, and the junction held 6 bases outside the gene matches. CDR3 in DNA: TGTGCCAGCTCCCGCGACAGGGCCTACGAGCAGTACTTC. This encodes CASSRDRAYEQYF.

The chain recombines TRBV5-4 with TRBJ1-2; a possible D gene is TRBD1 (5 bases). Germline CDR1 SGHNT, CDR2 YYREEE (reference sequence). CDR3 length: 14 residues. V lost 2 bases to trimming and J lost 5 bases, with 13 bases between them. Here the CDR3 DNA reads TGTGCCAGCAGCTTAAATGGAGGGGATTATGGCTACACCTTC. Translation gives CASSLNGGDYGYTF.

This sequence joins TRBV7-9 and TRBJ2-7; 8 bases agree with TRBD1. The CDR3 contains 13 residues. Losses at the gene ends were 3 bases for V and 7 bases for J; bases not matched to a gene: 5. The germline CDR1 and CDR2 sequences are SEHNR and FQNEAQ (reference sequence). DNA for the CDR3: TGTGCCAGCAGCTTGCCAGGGGGCAGGGAGCAGTACTTC. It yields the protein CASSLPGGREQYF.

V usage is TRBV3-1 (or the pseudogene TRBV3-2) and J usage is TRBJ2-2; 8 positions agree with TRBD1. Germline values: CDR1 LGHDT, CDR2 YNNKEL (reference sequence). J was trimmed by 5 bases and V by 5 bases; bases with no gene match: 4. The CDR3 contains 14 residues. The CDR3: CASSLQGGTGELFF. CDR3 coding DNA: TGTGCCAGCAGCTTACAGGGGGGAACCGGGGAGCTGTTTTTT.

DNA of the CDR3: TGTGCAAGTCGCTTTAGGAGCGCGGGGGTCTACAATGAGCAGTTCTTC. Protein: CASRFRSAGVYNEQFF. The V call is TRBV12-2, the J call TRBJ2-1; the D call TRBD2 from the table was never checked on the DNA. TRBV12-2 is labeled a pseudogene. The CDR3 loop spans 16 amino acids.

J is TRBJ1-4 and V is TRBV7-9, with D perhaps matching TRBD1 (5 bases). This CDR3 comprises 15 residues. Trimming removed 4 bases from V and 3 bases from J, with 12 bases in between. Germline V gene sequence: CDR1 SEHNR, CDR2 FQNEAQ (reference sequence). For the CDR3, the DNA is TGTGCCAGCAGCTCATTCGGGGGTTCTAATGAAAAACTGTTTTTT. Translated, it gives CASSSFGGSNEKLFF.

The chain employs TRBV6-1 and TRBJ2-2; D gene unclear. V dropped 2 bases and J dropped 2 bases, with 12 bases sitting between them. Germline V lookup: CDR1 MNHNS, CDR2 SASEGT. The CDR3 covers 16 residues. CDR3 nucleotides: TGTGCCAGCAGTGAACGCGGTGGGGTAAACACCGGGGAGCTGTTTTTT. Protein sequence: CASSERGGVNTGELFF.

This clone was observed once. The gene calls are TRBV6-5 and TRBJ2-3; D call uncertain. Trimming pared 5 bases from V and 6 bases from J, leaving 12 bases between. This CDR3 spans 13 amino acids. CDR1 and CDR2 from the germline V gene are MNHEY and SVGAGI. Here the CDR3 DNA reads TGTGCCAGCAGTAAGGCCTTACCGGATACGCAGTATTTT. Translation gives CASSKALPDTQYF.

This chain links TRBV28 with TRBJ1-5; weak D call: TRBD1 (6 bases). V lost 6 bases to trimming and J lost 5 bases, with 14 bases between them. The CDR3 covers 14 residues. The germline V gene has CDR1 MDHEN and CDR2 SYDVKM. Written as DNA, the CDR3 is TGTGCCAGCAGGGAGGGGGGGAAGGATCAGCCCCAGCATTTT. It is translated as CASREGGKDQPQHF.

The CDR3 spells CASSFGAGGTDTQYF. CDR3 DNA sequence: TGTGCCAGCAGTTTCGGAGCGGGAGGCACAGATACGCAGTATTTT. The rearrangement uses TRBV28 and TRBJ2-3, with 8 bases fitting TRBD2. The germline V gene has CDR1 MDHEN and CDR2 SYDVKM. The CDR3 runs to 15 residues. The junction had 3 bases not matched to a gene; V was cut back by 3 bases and J by 1 base.

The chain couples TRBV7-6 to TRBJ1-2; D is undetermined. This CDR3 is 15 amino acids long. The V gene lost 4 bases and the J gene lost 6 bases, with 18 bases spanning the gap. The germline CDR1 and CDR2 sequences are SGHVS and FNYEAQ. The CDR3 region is CASSSGSLAPDGYTF. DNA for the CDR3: TGTGCCAGCAGCTCAGGATCATTGGCCCCGGATGGCTACACCTTC.

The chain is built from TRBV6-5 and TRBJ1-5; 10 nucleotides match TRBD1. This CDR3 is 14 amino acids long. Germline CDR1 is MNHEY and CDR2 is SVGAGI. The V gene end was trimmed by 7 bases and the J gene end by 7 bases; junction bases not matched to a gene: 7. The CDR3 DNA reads TGTGCCAGCAATCCGGGACAGGGGCCCCAGCCCCAGCATTTT. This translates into CASNPGQGPQPQHF.

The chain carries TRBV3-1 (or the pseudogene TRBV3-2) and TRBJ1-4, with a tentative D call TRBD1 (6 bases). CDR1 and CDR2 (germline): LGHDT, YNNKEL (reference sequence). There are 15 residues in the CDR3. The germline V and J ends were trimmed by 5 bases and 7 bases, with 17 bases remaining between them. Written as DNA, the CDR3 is TGTGCCAGCAGCTCATCAGGGACACAGAGTGAAAAACTGTTTTTT. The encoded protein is CASSSSGTQSEKLFF.

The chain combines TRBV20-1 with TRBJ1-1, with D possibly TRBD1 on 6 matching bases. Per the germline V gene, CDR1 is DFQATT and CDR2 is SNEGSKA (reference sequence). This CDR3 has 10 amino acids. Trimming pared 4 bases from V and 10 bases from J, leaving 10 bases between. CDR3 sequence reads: CSAIQGLAFF. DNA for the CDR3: TGCAGTGCTATACAGGGTTTAGCTTTCTTT.

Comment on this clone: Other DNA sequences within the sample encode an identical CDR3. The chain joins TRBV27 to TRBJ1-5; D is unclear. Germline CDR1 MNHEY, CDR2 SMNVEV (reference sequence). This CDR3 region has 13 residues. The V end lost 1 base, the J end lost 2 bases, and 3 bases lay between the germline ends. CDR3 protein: CASSLLGNQPQHF. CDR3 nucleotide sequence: TGTGCCAGCAGTTTATTGGGCAATCAGCCCCAGCATTTT.

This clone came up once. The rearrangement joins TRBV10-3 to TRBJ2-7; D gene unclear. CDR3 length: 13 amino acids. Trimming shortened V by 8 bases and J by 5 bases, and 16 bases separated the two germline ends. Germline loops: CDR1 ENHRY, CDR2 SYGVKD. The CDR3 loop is CAIRVVPGDEQYF. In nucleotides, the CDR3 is TGTGCCATCCGGGTCGTGCCCGGTGACGAGCAGTACTTC.

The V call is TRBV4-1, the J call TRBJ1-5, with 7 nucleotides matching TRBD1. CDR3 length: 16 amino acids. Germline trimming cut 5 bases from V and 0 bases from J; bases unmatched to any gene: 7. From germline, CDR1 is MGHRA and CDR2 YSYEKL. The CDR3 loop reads CASSYTYRGSNQPQHF. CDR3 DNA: TGCGCCAGCAGCTATACTTACAGGGGTAGCAATCAGCCCCAGCATTTT.

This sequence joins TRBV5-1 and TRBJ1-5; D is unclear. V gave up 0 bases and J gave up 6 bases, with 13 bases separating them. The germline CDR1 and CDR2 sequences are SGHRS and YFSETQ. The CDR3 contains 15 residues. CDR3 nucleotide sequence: TGCGCCAGCAGCTTGGGTCCGTCGGTAGGTCAGCCCCAGCATTTT. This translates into CASSLGPSVGQPQHF.